A single sample gave rise to the 2 T cell receptor beta chains below, sequenced in a study of human T cells and chemical hapten exposure. TCRdb redid the calling of the RACE reads with MiXCR, one entry per CDR3 protein. The repertoire holds 190,000 or so distinct CDR3 sequences, with roughly 30% as singletons. Sample time point: pre-sensitization, week 0. The treatment denotes: therapeutic diphenylcyclopropenone sensitization with weekly scalp DPC. The sample here was whole blood, taken in connection with sensitization to the hapten diphenylcyclopropenone (DPC). The receptors derive from a woman under 40 with alopecia areata. Some clones in this sample may be carry-over from other donors' samples.

V and J are TRBV6-2 or TRBV6-3 and TRBJ2-6; TRBD1 might be the D (6 bases). V dropped 4 bases and J dropped 1 base, with 14 bases sitting between them. The CDR3 extends over 17 amino acids. CDR1 and CDR2 (germline): MNHEY, SVGEGT. The CDR3: CASSFRPQGSGANVLTF. DNA of the CDR3: TGTGCCAGCAGTTTCCGCCCTCAGGGGTCTGGGGCCAACGTCCTGACTTTC.

This clonotype has more than one count but fewer than ten. The V call is TRBV6-1, the J call TRBJ1-4; D is undetermined. The CDR3 length is 14 residues. Trimming stripped 3 bases from V and 0 bases from J, with 5 bases between. Germline V gives CDR1 MNHNS, CDR2 SASEGT. CDR3 bases: TGTGCCAGCAGTGACGGCCCAACTAATGAAAAACTGTTTTTT. Amino acid sequence: CASSDGPTNEKLFF.